One and the same sample provided the 22 T cell receptor beta chains below, sequenced in a study of naive and memory T cell subsets. Two oligonucleotides, mixed equimolar, formed the beta constant-region primer covering TRBC1 and TRBC2. TCRdb re-called the UMI-ligation and nested PCR reads with MiXCR, one entry per CDR3 protein. This table has tens of thousands of distinct CDR3 sequences, under 15% appearing once. Sequenced material: central memory CD4+ T cells from blood. These receptors all come from a human donor in good health.

V and J are TRBV27 and TRBJ2-2, with D possibly being TRBD1 (6 bases). The germline gives CDR1 MNHEY, CDR2 SMNVEV (reference sequence). This CDR3 spans 14 amino acids. V lost 6 bases and J 3 bases, leaving 11 bases between the germline ends. CDR3 bases: TGTGCCAGCAGCCTCGACAGGTACACCGGGGAGCTGTTTTTT. Protein product: CASSLDRYTGELFF.

The table lists this clonotype with many counts. The J gene is TRBJ2-5, the V gene TRBV7-2, with 8 bases identical to TRBD2. The CDR3 runs to 14 residues. Germline assignment: CDR1 SGHTA and CDR2 FQGNSA. V lost 4 bases to trimming and J lost 2 bases; unmatched junction nucleotides: 3. The CDR3 DNA reads as TGTGCCAGCAGCTCCGGACTAGCTCAAGAGACCCAGTACTTC. Its translation is CASSSGLAQETQYF.

This clonotype was counted between two and nine times. The V gene is TRBV7-8, the J gene TRBJ1-5, with D possibly being TRBD1 (6 bases). The length of the CDR3 is 14 residues. Trimming shortened V by 4 bases and J by 6 bases, and 13 bases separated the two germline ends. The germline V gene has CDR1 SGHVS and CDR2 FQNEAQ. CDR3 protein: CASSWQGFGQPQHF. The CDR3 DNA reads as TGTGCCAGCAGCTGGCAGGGGTTTGGTCAGCCCCAGCATTTT.

CDR3 bases: TGCAGTGCTAGAGATCTCCGACAGGGGCGCAATCAGCCCCAGCATTTT. It is translated as CSARDLRQGRNQPQHF. The chain recombines TRBV20-1 with TRBJ1-5, with TRBD1 identical over 8 bases. CDR1 and CDR2 (germline): DFQATT, SNEGSKA (reference sequence). V was clipped by 0 bases and J by 2 bases; unmatched bases: 6. The CDR3 loop spans 16 amino acids.

This clonotype was observed a few times. V gene TRBV7-2 combines with J gene TRBJ2-1; D ambiguous. The CDR3 runs 15 residues. Germline loops: CDR1 SGHTA, CDR2 FQGNSA. Trimming removed 5 bases at V and 1 base at J, with 12 bases between. The CDR3 sequence: CASSPEARSYNEQFF. The CDR3 coding sequence is TGTGCCAGCAGCCCAGAGGCTAGATCCTACAATGAGCAGTTCTTC.

V and J are TRBV14 and TRBJ2-1; 14 bases are a match to TRBD2. Germline V gives CDR1 SGHDN, CDR2 FVKESK. The CDR3 is made up of 16 amino acids. With V trimmed by 4 bases and J by 6 bases, 5 bases remained unmatched. The CDR3 DNA follows: TGTGCCAGCAGCCGCGCGGGACTAGCGGGAGTCAATGAGCAGTTCTTC. Protein product: CASSRAGLAGVNEQFF.

The rearrangement joins TRBV6-6 to TRBJ1-2; maybe TRBD1 (5 bases). V lost 9 bases, J lost 4 bases, and 15 bases lay in between. The CDR3 is 13 amino acids. Germline V gene data show CDR1 as MNHNY and CDR2 as SVGAGI (reference sequence). The CDR3 is CASTARAFYGYTF. CDR3 nucleotide sequence: TGTGCCAGTACCGCCAGGGCGTTCTATGGCTACACCTTC.

This clonotype was recorded a few times. The CDR3 spells CSAGRDRDSPLHF. Written as DNA, the CDR3 is TGCAGTGCTGGCCGGGACAGGGATTCACCCCTCCACTTT. This chain joins TRBV20-1 and TRBJ1-6; 9 bases agree with TRBD1. V shed 5 bases, J shed 8 bases, and the junction held 4 bases outside the gene matches. From germline, CDR1 is DFQATT and CDR2 SNEGSKA (reference sequence). The CDR3 runs 13 residues.

V is TRBV12-3 or TRBV12-4 and J is TRBJ2-5; possible D gene TRBD2, 7 bases. CDR3 length: 15 amino acids. Trimming stripped 6 bases from V and 4 bases from J, with 18 bases between. The chain's CDR3 is CASSGGRTRVETQYF. In DNA, the CDR3 is TGTGCCAGCAGCGGGGGGCGGACCCGGGTAGAGACCCAGTACTTC.

This clonotype was detected ten times or more. The chain's CDR3 is CASLGGVGTEAFF. The CDR3 nucleotides are TGTGCTTCTCTCGGGGGGGTGGGCACTGAAGCTTTCTTT. The chain links TRBV12-5 to TRBJ1-1; weak D call: TRBD1 (5 bases). The V and J ends lost 11 bases and 4 bases respectively, with 17 bases between them. Per germline, CDR1 LGHNT and CDR2 FRNRAP. There are 13 residues in the CDR3.

This clonotype has just a few counts. V and J are TRBV18 and TRBJ1-5; maybe TRBD1 (5 bases). The ends were cut back, 3 bases at V and 3 bases at J, with 12 bases in the middle. This CDR3 is built from 15 residues. Germline assignment: CDR1 KGHSH and CDR2 LQKENI. The CDR3 DNA sequence: TGTGCCAGCTCACCGGACGGAGGGGCCAATCAGCCCCAGCATTTT. This encodes CASSPDGGANQPQHF.

This chain joins TRBV29-1 and TRBJ1-1; no clear D. V was clipped by 2 bases and J by 5 bases, with 15 bases between them. Germline values: CDR1 SQVTM, CDR2 ANQGSEA. The CDR3 covers 14 residues. CDR3 residues: CSVERQLSGTEAFF. CDR3 nucleotides: TGCAGCGTTGAAAGACAACTTTCGGGGACTGAAGCTTTCTTT.

The J gene is TRBJ1-2, the V gene TRBV10-2; possible D gene TRBD1, 5 bases. Trimming took 6 bases from V and 0 from J, leaving 11 bases between them. The CDR3 covers 14 residues. Germline values: CDR1 WSHSY, CDR2 SAAADI. CDR3 sequence: CASRGTASNYGYTF. The CDR3 coding sequence is TGCGCCAGCAGAGGGACGGCTTCTAACTATGGCTACACCTTC.

The CDR3 reads CASSQAGRYSPLHF. DNA for the CDR3: TGTGCCAGCAGTCAGGCGGGTCGGTATTCACCCCTCCACTTT. The rearrangement uses TRBV6-5 and TRBJ1-6; D is unclear. Trimming left V 5 bases short and J 8 bases short, with 13 bases between. The CDR3 is 14 amino acids. The germline CDR1 and CDR2 sequences are MNHEY and SVGAGI.

The genes are TRBV10-3 and TRBJ2-3; D not certain. Trimming pared 0 bases from V and 2 bases from J, leaving 12 bases between. Germline CDR1 ENHRY, CDR2 SYGVKD. The CDR3 runs 16 residues. The CDR3, as DNA: TGTGCCATCAGTGAGTCGAGGTGGGGATTCACAGATACGCAGTATTTT. Protein product: CAISESRWGFTDTQYF.

There are many counts of this clonotype. This chain joins TRBV6-2 or TRBV6-3 and TRBJ2-7, with D perhaps assigned TRBD1 or TRBD2 (5 bases each). V gave up 6 bases and J gave up 5 bases, with 17 bases separating them. The CDR3 sequence is 14 residues long. Looked up from germline, CDR1 is MNHEY and CDR2 is SVGEGT. CDR3 residues: CASSPSRDAHEQYF. The CDR3 nucleotides are TGTGCCAGCAGCCCCAGCCGGGACGCACACGAGCAGTACTTC.

The CDR3 DNA sequence: TGTGCCAGCAGCTTAGAAACAGGGTCAACCTACGAGCAGTACTTC. Encoded protein: CASSLETGSTYEQYF. The chain carries TRBV7-8 and TRBJ2-7, with D possibly TRBD1 on 6 matching bases. The CDR3 runs to 15 residues. Trimming took off 1 base at V and 2 bases at J, with 12 bases between the two ends. In germline, CDR1 is SGHVS, CDR2 FQNEAQ.

The CDR3 region is CSVTTDNSPLHF. The CDR3 coding sequence is TGCAGTGTTACCACCGATAATTCACCCCTCCACTTT. This chain uses TRBV20-1 with TRBJ1-6, with D uncertain. V was clipped by 7 bases and J by 5 bases, with 9 bases between them. The CDR3 extends over 12 amino acids. Germline V gene data show CDR1 as DFQATT and CDR2 as SNEGSKA (reference sequence).

The chain links TRBV11-2 to TRBJ1-2; 11 bases are shared with TRBD1. The germline V gene encodes CDR1 SGHAT and CDR2 FQNNGV. The CDR3 is 13 amino acids. Unmatched junction bases numbered 3, after V lost 0 bases and J lost 12 bases. The CDR3: CASSLDGQGANTF. CDR3 nucleotides: TGTGCCAGCAGCTTAGATGGACAGGGGGCGAACACCTTC.

CDR3 loop: CAITGAPNTEAFF. As DNA, the CDR3 is TGTGCCATAACAGGGGCCCCGAACACTGAAGCTTTCTTT. The chain employs TRBV10-3 and TRBJ1-1; 7 nucleotides agree with TRBD1. V shed 9 bases and J 1 base; nucleotides not matched to a gene: 5. CDR1 ENHRY and CDR2 SYGVKD come from the germline V gene. This CDR3 has 13 residues.

The rearrangement uses TRBV20-1 and TRBJ1-5; D is uncertain. The CDR3 runs to 12 residues. Germline loops: CDR1 DFQATT, CDR2 SNEGSKA (reference sequence). The V end was cut by 6 bases, the J end by 3 bases, with 9 bases between. The CDR3 DNA sequence: TGCAGTGCCCATTATGCCAATCAGCCCCAGCATTTT. Translated, it gives CSAHYANQPQHF.

Only a few counts were recorded for this clonotype. V gene TRBV6-2 or TRBV6-3 combines with J gene TRBJ1-1; 7 bases line up with TRBD1. CDR3 length equals 12 residues. The junction had 1 base not matched to a gene; V was cut back by 5 bases and J by 4 bases. Germline V gene sequence: CDR1 MNHEY, CDR2 SVGEGT. The CDR3, as DNA: TGTGCCAGCAGTACAGGGGTCACTGAAGCTTTCTTT. It translates to CASSTGVTEAFF.